This T cell receptor (beta chain) emerged from a study of blood T cell repertoires in COVID-19. CDR1 is SGHRS, CDR2 YFSETQ, per germline. The V and J ends lost 4 bases and 9 bases, in that order; junction bases with no gene match: 15. This CDR3 contains 15 residues. Profiling relied on immunoSEQ multiplex PCR, and the TCRdb table lists in-frame clones only, not all of them. The sample has 45,000 to 55,000 clones, about nine tenths seen once; the top ten hold around 27%. Material: peripheral blood. The source of this sequence is a human donor in a cohort sampled during active COVID-19. This chain links TRBV5-1 with TRBJ2-7; 8 bases fit TRBD2. This chain's CDR3 is CASSVGSGGAFPQYF. DNA of the CDR3: TGCGCCAGCAGCGTGGGGAGCGGGGGAGCCTTTCCGCAGTACTTC.